Here is one TCR beta chain with its context. This CDR3 has 15 amino acids. The J segment lost 1 base and the V segment lost 4 bases, leaving 5 bases of the junction unmatched. From germline, CDR1 is SGHTA and CDR2 FQGTGA. These data are taken from a study of blood T cell repertoires in COVID-19. Study-level background: Whether acute or convalescent, the COVID-19 samples came from the United States, Italy and Spain. Sample material is recorded as cDNA or gDNA derived from T cells, B-cell-depleted T cells, or PBMCs.

As originally analysed: For nucleated cells, counts were estimated from reference gene primer amplification. Only in-frame clones appear in the TCRdb table, and some are missing; sequencing was by immunoSEQ multiplex PCR. For V, J and clone size, that table is used; D and trimming come from the DNA. Of about 260,000 clones in the sample, 88% were seen once. Source material: peripheral blood. The receptor was derived from a human donor in a cohort sampled during active COVID-19. The chain is built from TRBV7-3 and TRBJ2-3, with 7 bases fitting TRBD2. The CDR3 DNA sequence: TGTGCCAGCAGCTACCGAGCGGGACGCACAGATACGCAGTATTTT. Translating gives CASSYRAGRTDTQYF.